The clone carrying this T cell receptor (beta chain) was observed many times. This specimen belongs to a study of tumor-infiltrating lymphocytes in oesophageal squamous cell carcinoma. TCRdb reanalysed the PCR reads using MiXCR and keeps one entry per CDR3 protein. Among more than 15,000 distinct CDR3 sequences listed, around two fifths were seen once. Material: normal esophageal tissue next to the tumor. This receptor was taken from a female donor with esophageal squamous cell carcinoma.

The DNA of the CDR3 is TGTGCCAGCAGCTTAGTGTCGAGGACAGGGTTACTCATGAACACTGAAGCTTTCTTT. Protein sequence: CASSLVSRTGLLMNTEAFF. V is TRBV7-9 and J is TRBJ1-1, with 8 bases aligning to TRBD1. J gave up 0 bases and V 1 base, and 13 bases lay outside the gene matches. Germline assignment: CDR1 SEHNR and CDR2 FQNEAQ (reference sequence). The CDR3 length is 19 residues.